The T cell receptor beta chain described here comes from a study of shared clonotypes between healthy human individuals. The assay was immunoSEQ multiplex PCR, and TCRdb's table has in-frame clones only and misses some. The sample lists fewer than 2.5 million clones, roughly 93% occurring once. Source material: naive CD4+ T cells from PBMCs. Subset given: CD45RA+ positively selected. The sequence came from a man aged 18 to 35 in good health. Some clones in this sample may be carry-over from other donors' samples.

CDR3 DNA sequence: TGTGCCAGCAGCTTACCAACCGCGACCCCGGACACCCAGTACTTC. It encodes CASSLPTATPDTQYF. The V gene is TRBV7-6, the J gene TRBJ2-5; D gene ambiguous. Per germline, CDR1 SGHVS and CDR2 FNYEAQ. Trimming took off 2 bases at V and 8 bases at J, with 18 bases between the two ends. This CDR3 is 15 amino acids long.